Below, 32 T cell receptor beta chains from the same sample are listed, as sequenced in a study of cytomegalovirus exposure and HLA in healthy donors. PCR employed 60 Vbeta and 13 Jbeta primers. TCRdb keeps only in-frame clones here, not all; method: immunoSEQ multiplex PCR. This table has about 150,000 clones, roughly 83% appearing once. Sequencing was done on a sample of PBMCs. The receptors shown here come from a human donor in good health.

The sample holds a few counts of this clone. This chain links TRBV19 with TRBJ1-1; 7 bases are a match to TRBD1. Trimming removed 3 bases from V and 4 bases from J; junction bases left unmatched: 5. The CDR3 totals 14 residues. In germline, CDR1 is LNHDA, CDR2 SQIVND (reference sequence). The CDR3 DNA is TGTGCCAGTAGTATCGGGACAGAAGGCACTGAAGCTTTCTTT. Amino acid sequence: CASSIGTEGTEAFF.

The chain links TRBV2 to TRBJ1-2, with D perhaps TRBD1 (6 bases). From germline, CDR1 is SNHLY and CDR2 FYNNEI. The CDR3 covers 11 residues. V was shortened by 8 bases and J by 6 bases, with 10 bases between the two germline ends. The CDR3 spells CASENRDGYTF. Here the CDR3 DNA reads TGTGCCAGCGAGAACAGGGATGGCTACACCTTC.

The sample holds a few counts of this clone. The chain recombines TRBV5-6 with TRBJ1-5; D unresolved. Germline V gives CDR1 SGHDT, CDR2 YYEEEE. Between the trimmed V and J ends, which lost 0 bases and 7 bases, there was a span of 8 bases. CDR3 size: 13 residues. CDR3: CASSLGAGQPQHF. The CDR3 DNA follows: TGTGCCAGCAGCTTGGGGGCGGGGCAGCCCCAGCATTTT.

There are a few counts of this clone. The CDR3 sequence is CASSFSTGPQETQYF. Here the CDR3 DNA reads TGTGCCAGCAGCTTTTCGACAGGGCCCCAGGAGACCCAGTACTTC. The chain has TRBV5-8 and TRBJ2-5; 7 bases are a match to TRBD1. The V segment lost 2 bases and the J segment 5 bases; nucleotides outside the gene matches: 9. The CDR3 sequence is 15 residues long. The V gene's germline CDR1 is SGHTS and CDR2 YDEGEE.

The chain links TRBV7-2 to TRBJ2-1, with 8 nucleotides matching TRBD1. V gave up 3 bases and J gave up 9 bases; unmatched junction bases: 13. The CDR3 sequence is 16 residues long. Germline V lookup: CDR1 SGHTA, CDR2 FQGNSA. In nucleotides, the CDR3 is TGTGCCAGCAGCTTTGTCAGCTGGACAGGGCGGCGTGAGCAGTTCTTC. Amino acid sequence: CASSFVSWTGRREQFF.

This clone has only a few counts. The chain joins TRBV7-9 to TRBJ2-5; 13 nucleotides match TRBD2. This CDR3 spans 18 amino acids. V shed 7 bases, J shed 5 bases, and the junction held 16 bases outside the gene matches. Germline lookup yields CDR1 SEHNR and CDR2 FQNEAQ (reference sequence). CDR3 sequence reads: CASTIQKPGLAGSETQYF. The CDR3 DNA sequence: TGTGCCAGCACCATCCAAAAACCGGGACTAGCGGGGAGCGAGACCCAGTACTTC.

This chain connects TRBV5-4 to TRBJ2-7; 7 positions match TRBD2. V lost 0 bases to trimming and J lost 3 bases; unmatched junction nucleotides: 3. The CDR3 has 14 amino acids. Germline V gene data show CDR1 as SGHNT and CDR2 as YYREEE (reference sequence). In DNA form, the CDR3 reads TGTGCCAGCAGCTTGGGCGGGGGTATCTACGAGCAGTACTTC. Translating it yields CASSLGGGIYEQYF.

The chain is built from TRBV4-1 and TRBJ2-3, with unresolved D. This CDR3 region has 14 residues. V lost 0 bases and J 4 bases, leaving 8 bases between the germline ends. CDR1 is MGHRA and CDR2 is YSYEKL in the germline V gene. The CDR3 loop is CASSQEHRADTQYF. The DNA of the CDR3 is TGCGCCAGCAGCCAAGAGCATCGGGCAGATACGCAGTATTTT.

The genes are TRBV9 and TRBJ1-4; no definite D call. The CDR3 loop spans 13 amino acids. Germline values: CDR1 SGDLS, CDR2 YYNGEE. The V end was cut by 0 bases, the J end by 4 bases, with 4 bases between. CDR3 coding DNA: TGTGCCAGCAGCGTAGACGGTAATGAAAAACTGTTTTTT. As protein: CASSVDGNEKLFF.

The CDR3 loop is CSVVSSYEQYF. In DNA, the CDR3 is TGCAGCGTTGTCAGCTCCTACGAGCAGTACTTC. V usage is TRBV29-1 and J usage is TRBJ2-7; D not resolved. CDR1 is SQVTM, CDR2 ANQGSEA, per germline. This CDR3 comprises 11 residues. V dropped 4 bases and J dropped 0 bases, with 4 bases sitting between them.

The V gene is TRBV6-5, the J gene TRBJ1-2; unclear D gene. The length of the CDR3 is 13 residues. Germline V gene sequence: CDR1 MNHEY, CDR2 SVGAGI. V shed 7 bases and J shed 2 bases, with 11 bases lying between them. The CDR3 sequence: CASTLGRNYGYTF. The CDR3 DNA follows: TGTGCCAGCACCCTTGGTAGAAACTATGGCTACACCTTC.

The rearrangement links TRBV4-1 to TRBJ1-2, with D possibly TRBD1 on 5 matching bases. V dropped 1 base and J dropped 2 bases, with 14 bases sitting between them. The germline V gene has CDR1 MGHRA and CDR2 YSYEKL. The CDR3 length is 16 residues. In DNA form, the CDR3 reads TGCGCCAGCAGCCAAGGTCCGGGGGGTTTGAACTATGGCTACACCTTC. This translates into CASSQGPGGLNYGYTF.

This sequence joins TRBV6-4 and TRBJ2-2, with 9 positions matching TRBD1. Germline CDR1 and CDR2: MRHNA and SNTAGT. The CDR3 loop spans 15 amino acids. J was trimmed by 2 bases and V by 6 bases; bases with no gene match: 4. CDR3 bases: TGTGCCAGCAGGACGACAGGGGGTAACACCGGGGAGCTGTTTTTT. This gives the protein CASRTTGGNTGELFF.

V and J are TRBV6-5 and TRBJ2-3; TRBD1 is a possible D gene (5 bases). Germline V lookup: CDR1 MNHEY, CDR2 SVGAGI. This CDR3 contains 14 residues. With 5 bases removed from V and 4 bases from J, the gap between germline ends came to 13 bases. The CDR3 nucleotides read TGTGCCAGCAGTAGAATAGCAGGGCCAGATACGCAGTATTTT. Amino acids: CASSRIAGPDTQYF.

The V call is TRBV5-4, the J call TRBJ2-6; the D is unclear. The length of the CDR3 is 11 residues. Germline CDR1 reads SGHNT; CDR2 reads YYREEE (reference sequence). The CDR3 nucleotides are TGTGCTAGCTCTGGGGCCAACGTCCTGACTTTC. Amino acids: CASSGANVLTF.

The chain joins TRBV29-1 to TRBJ2-3; D is perhaps TRBD1 (5 bases). Germline V gene data show CDR1 as SQVTM and CDR2 as ANQGSEA. This CDR3 region has 14 residues. V lost 6 bases, J lost 0 bases, and 13 bases lay in between. The CDR3: CSVDGAPSTDTQYF. The CDR3 DNA sequence: TGCAGCGTCGATGGGGCCCCCAGCACAGATACGCAGTATTTT.

The chain employs TRBV27 and TRBJ1-2; 7 bases fit TRBD1. CDR3 size: 13 residues. V dropped 5 bases and J dropped 8; count of bases not matched to a gene: 8. Germline lookup yields CDR1 MNHEY and CDR2 SMNVEV (reference sequence). The CDR3 region is CASSPGQARGYTF. CDR3 nucleotides: TGTGCCAGCAGTCCCGGACAGGCCCGGGGCTACACCTTC.

This chain joins TRBV5-4 and TRBJ1-6; possibly TRBD1 for D (6 bases). This CDR3 has 18 residues. The V and J ends lost 0 bases and 0 bases respectively, with 13 bases between them. Germline CDR1 SGHNT, CDR2 YYREEE (reference sequence). The CDR3 region has the DNA TGTGCCAGCAGCTTGGATGGGGGGGCGAGCTCCTATAATTCACCCCTCCACTTT. Protein sequence: CASSLDGGASSYNSPLHF.

The gene calls are TRBV9 and TRBJ2-1, with unresolved D. CDR3 length equals 12 residues. Germline lookup yields CDR1 SGDLS and CDR2 YYNGEE. Trimming removed 5 bases at V and 7 bases at J, with 10 bases between. The CDR3 sequence: CASRSLENEQFF. For the CDR3, the DNA is TGTGCCAGCAGGTCCCTAGAAAATGAGCAGTTCTTC.

V usage is TRBV30 and J usage is TRBJ2-5, with TRBD1 matching over 7 bases. The V segment lost 0 bases and the J segment 1 base; nucleotides outside the gene matches: 5. Per the germline V gene, CDR1 is GTSNPN and CDR2 is SVGIG (reference sequence). The CDR3 is 15 amino acids. CDR3 residues: CAWSVTGQLQETQYF. The DNA of the CDR3 is TGTGCCTGGAGTGTAACGGGACAGCTCCAAGAGACCCAGTACTTC.

The chain joins TRBV19 to TRBJ2-7; 9 nucleotides agree with TRBD1. Germline CDR1 LNHDA, CDR2 SQIVND (reference sequence). With 4 bases clipped from V and 3 bases from J, the junction kept 4 bases outside the gene matches. This CDR3 is built from 14 residues. CDR3: CASSTQGAVYEQYF. The DNA of the CDR3 is TGTGCCAGTAGTACACAGGGGGCTGTCTACGAGCAGTACTTC.

The chain has TRBV10-3 and TRBJ1-5; D unclear. The germline V gene has CDR1 ENHRY and CDR2 SYGVKD. V was cut by 11 bases and J by 7 bases, with 21 bases left in between. CDR3 length: 14 amino acids. For the CDR3, the DNA is TGTGCCGTCACTTCGGACGGAGGGAGACAGCCCCAGCATTTT. Translating gives CAVTSDGGRQPQHF.

This chain connects TRBV7-6 to TRBJ2-1, with TRBD1 identical over 7 bases. Germline lookup yields CDR1 SGHVS and CDR2 FNYEAQ. After removal of 5 bases from V and 2 bases from J, the junction contained 6 bases not matched to a gene. CDR3 length: 15 residues. The DNA for the CDR3 is TGTGCCAGCAGCCAACGGGACAGTGCCTACAATGAGCAGTTCTTC. The encoded protein is CASSQRDSAYNEQFF.

The J gene is TRBJ2-4, the V gene TRBV13, with D possibly being TRBD1 (5 bases). Germline V gene sequence: CDR1 PRHDT, CDR2 FYEKMQ (reference sequence). Trimming stripped 5 bases from V and 6 bases from J, with 17 bases between. This CDR3 is 15 amino acids long. DNA for the CDR3: TGTGCCAGCAGCCCCACAGGAACGGCCCTAAACATTCAGTACTTC. It is translated as CASSPTGTALNIQYF.

This clone has a single count. The chain has TRBV19 and TRBJ2-6; D perhaps matches TRBD1 (5 bases). Deletions cut 9 bases from V and 1 base from J, with 16 bases between. There are 16 residues in the CDR3. Germline V gene sequence: CDR1 LNHDA, CDR2 SQIVND (reference sequence). CDR3 sequence (DNA): TGTGCCAGCTCCATGACAGTTCTATCTGGGGCCAACGTCCTGACTTTC. Translation: CASSMTVLSGANVLTF.

This clone occurred once. The chain couples TRBV6-1 to TRBJ2-7; 11 nucleotides agree with TRBD1. V lost 2 bases and J lost 3; bases outside the gene matches: 18. CDR3 length equals 20 residues. CDR1 and CDR2 (germline): MNHNS, SASEGT. This CDR3 reads CASSEPGTGGSRKARYEQYF. In DNA, the CDR3 is TGTGCCAGCAGTGAACCAGGGACAGGGGGTTCTAGAAAGGCTCGCTACGAGCAGTACTTC.

This clone was seen just once. The genes are TRBV6-1 and TRBJ1-3; D is ambiguous. V lost 6 bases, J lost 0 bases, and 12 bases lay in between. Germline CDR1 MNHNS, CDR2 SASEGT. This CDR3 is 15 amino acids long. The CDR3 DNA follows: TGTGCCAGCAGGTTAAGACTGGCCTCTGGAAACACCATATATTTT. It is translated as CASRLRLASGNTIYF.

This rearrangement joins TRBV5-4 to TRBJ2-2; 10 bases fit TRBD1. Looked up from germline, CDR1 is SGHNT and CDR2 is YYREEE (reference sequence). J lost 4 bases, V lost 1 base, and 4 bases had no gene match. This CDR3 comprises 16 residues. As DNA, the CDR3 is TGTGCCAGCAGCTTGATCGGGACAGGGGCCACCGGGGAGCTGTTTTTT. It yields the protein CASSLIGTGATGELFF. Using reference TRBV5-4 and TRBJ2-2 for the parts outside the CDR3, the full variable domain is ETGVTQSPTHLIKTRGQQVTLRCSSQSGHNTVSWYQQALGQGPQFIFQYYREEENGRGNFPPRFSGLQFPNYSSELNVNALELDDSALYLCASSLIGTGATGELFFGEGSRLTVL.

The rearrangement uses TRBV6-6 and TRBJ1-5; 9 nucleotides align to TRBD1. V gave up 7 bases and J gave up 5 bases; unmatched junction bases: 12. There are 16 residues in the CDR3. CDR1 is MNHNY and CDR2 is SVGAGI in the germline V gene (reference sequence). Here the CDR3 reads CASNPDGTGSYQPQHF. DNA of the CDR3: TGTGCCAGCAACCCGGACGGGACAGGGAGTTATCAGCCCCAGCATTTT.

This chain joins TRBV27 and TRBJ2-3, with TRBD2 identical over 10 bases. Unmatched junction bases numbered 8, after V lost 3 bases and J lost 5 bases. This CDR3 is built from 16 residues. From germline, CDR1 is MNHEY and CDR2 SMNVEV (reference sequence). CDR3 sequence (DNA): TGTGCCAGCAGTTTTGGAGCGGGAGGGCCTAGAGATACGCAGTATTTT. Amino acid sequence: CASSFGAGGPRDTQYF.

This clone was recorded once. For the CDR3, the DNA is TGTGCCAGCAGCTTAGGGAGCCCGAATGAGCAGTTCTTC. Protein product: CASSLGSPNEQFF. The chain is built from TRBV7-8 and TRBJ2-1; D is undetermined. V gave up 1 base and J gave up 7 bases, with 8 bases separating them. The CDR3 spans 13 residues. The germline V gene has CDR1 SGHVS and CDR2 FQNEAQ.

The chain is built from TRBV5-6 and TRBJ1-2; 7 nucleotides align to TRBD1. The CDR3 extends over 15 amino acids. With 1 base clipped from V and 2 bases from J, the junction kept 5 bases outside the gene matches. Per the germline V gene, CDR1 is SGHDT and CDR2 is YYEEEE. The CDR3 sequence: CASSLWAGGNYGYTF. For the CDR3, the DNA is TGTGCCAGCAGCTTGTGGGCAGGGGGGAACTATGGCTACACCTTC.